This is a list of T cell receptor beta chains from one sample in a study of T cell clonotyping in hematopoietic cell transplantation. TCRdb keeps only in-frame clones here, not all; method: immunoSEQ multiplex PCR. The data contain 25,000 to 35,000 clones, more than 90% of them singletons. Sample: peripheral blood mononuclear cells. Receptors originate from a man between 45 and 60 years old in good health. Some clones in this sample may be carry-over from other donors' samples. Both conserved end residues are part of each CDR3. Fields, in order: V gene, clone size, D gene, J gene, CDR3 protein, CDR3 DNA. D genes are given only for firm matches. Size values are once, few and many counts, or a class for expanded clones, and some rows have none.

v_gene: TRBV28
abundance: -
d_gene: TRBD1
j_gene: TRBJ2-7
CDR3aa: CASRAGGQYEQYF
CDR3nt: TGTGCCAGCCGGGCAGGGGGCCAATACGAGCAGTACTTC

v_gene: TRBV7-2
abundance: -
d_gene: -
j_gene: TRBJ1-4
CDR3aa: CASSLARATNEKLFF
CDR3nt: TGTGCCAGCAGCTTAGCTAGGGCGACTAATGAAAAACTGTTTTTT

v_gene: TRBV30
abundance: -
d_gene: -
j_gene: TRBJ2-7
CDR3aa: CAWKKESTYEQYF
CDR3nt: TGTGCCTGGAAAAAGGAGAGCACCTACGAGCAGTACTTC

v_gene: TRBV28
abundance: -
d_gene: -
j_gene: TRBJ2-1
CDR3aa: CASSLPHVHEQFF
CDR3nt: TGTGCCAGCAGTTTGCCCCATGTCCATGAGCAGTTCTTC

v_gene: TRBV11-2
abundance: -
d_gene: -
j_gene: TRBJ1-1
CDR3aa: CASSFAGKGTEAFF
CDR3nt: TGTGCCAGCAGCTTCGCAGGGAAAGGCACTGAAGCTTTCTTT

v_gene: TRBV19
abundance: -
d_gene: -
j_gene: TRBJ1-2
CDR3aa: CASSIGGNPSYGYTF
CDR3nt: TGTGCCAGTAGTATAGGGGGAAACCCCTCCTATGGCTACACCTTC

v_gene: TRBV6-5
abundance: -
d_gene: -
j_gene: TRBJ1-3
CDR3aa: CASSSAGSSGNTIYF
CDR3nt: TGTGCCAGCAGCTCTGCTGGGAGCTCTGGAAACACCATATATTTT

v_gene: TRBV11-2
abundance: once
d_gene: -
j_gene: TRBJ2-2
CDR3aa: CASSFSGTPTGELFF
CDR3nt: TGTGCCAGCAGCTTCTCCGGGACACCCACCGGGGAGCTGTTTTTT

v_gene: TRBV4-3
abundance: -
d_gene: -
j_gene: TRBJ2-3
CDR3aa: CASSLSLGDTQYF
CDR3nt: TGCGCCAGCAGCCTCAGTCTAGGAGATACGCAGTATTTT

v_gene: TRBV9
abundance: -
d_gene: -
j_gene: TRBJ2-7
CDR3aa: CASSAGTLEQYF
CDR3nt: TGTGCCAGCAGCGCCGGGACACTCGAGCAGTACTTC

v_gene: TRBV19
abundance: -
d_gene: TRBD1
j_gene: TRBJ2-7
CDR3aa: CATTPDRGQDEQYF
CDR3nt: TGTGCCACCACCCCGGACAGGGGGCAGGACGAGCAGTACTTC

v_gene: TRBV7-8
abundance: once
d_gene: TRBD1
j_gene: TRBJ1-2
CDR3aa: CASSSTGYNVNGYTF
CDR3nt: TGTGCCAGCAGCTCGACAGGGTATAATGTGAATGGCTACACCTTC

v_gene: TRBV4-1
abundance: -
d_gene: -
j_gene: TRBJ1-1
CDR3aa: CASSQDALGATTFAAFF
CDR3nt: TGCGCCAGCAGCCAAGACGCTCTCGGCGCCACAACTTTTGCCGCTTTCTTT

v_gene: TRBV7-6
abundance: -
d_gene: -
j_gene: TRBJ1-2
CDR3aa: CASSFGRSGRGYTF
CDR3nt: TGTGCCAGCAGCTTCGGACGGTCCGGGAGGGGCTACACCTTC

v_gene: TRBV5-1
abundance: -
d_gene: TRBD2
j_gene: TRBJ2-1
CDR3aa: CASSIRAGEGNEQFF
CDR3nt: TGCGCCAGCAGCATCCGAGCGGGGGAAGGGAATGAGCAGTTCTTC

v_gene: TRBV29-1
abundance: -
d_gene: -
j_gene: TRBJ1-4
CDR3aa: CSVKGGTNEKLFF
CDR3nt: TGCAGCGTCAAGGGGGGCACTAATGAAAAACTGTTTTTT

v_gene: TRBV6-5
abundance: -
d_gene: TRBD1
j_gene: TRBJ2-7
CDR3aa: CASRATGTYEQYF
CDR3nt: TGTGCCAGCAGGGCGACAGGGACCTACGAGCAGTACTTC

v_gene: TRBV11-2
abundance: -
d_gene: TRBD2
j_gene: TRBJ2-1
CDR3aa: CASSLELANNEQFF
CDR3nt: TGTGCCAGCAGCTTAGAACTAGCGAACAATGAGCAGTTCTTC

v_gene: TRBV6-5
abundance: -
d_gene: TRBD1
j_gene: TRBJ2-7
CDR3aa: CASNRQGLSYEQYF
CDR3nt: TGTGCCAGCAACAGACAGGGGCTTTCCTACGAGCAGTACTTC

v_gene: TRBV29-1
abundance: -
d_gene: -
j_gene: TRBJ1-3
CDR3aa: CSVEDVARDTIYF
CDR3nt: TGCAGCGTTGAGGACGTGGCGAGAGACACCATATATTTT

v_gene: TRBV25-1
abundance: once
d_gene: -
j_gene: TRBJ2-3
CDR3aa: CASSRDGSPDPTQYF
CDR3nt: TGTGCCAGCAGCCGAGATGGCAGCCCAGATCCTACGCAGTATTTT

v_gene: TRBV4-1
abundance: -
d_gene: -
j_gene: TRBJ1-1
CDR3aa: CASSLTDRLNTEAFF
CDR3nt: TGCGCCAGCAGCCTCACGGACCGCTTGAACACTGAAGCTTTCTTT

v_gene: TRBV9
abundance: -
d_gene: -
j_gene: TRBJ2-7
CDR3aa: CASSVVRGGSYEQYF
CDR3nt: TGTGCCAGCAGCGTAGTAAGGGGCGGCTCCTACGAGCAGTACTTC